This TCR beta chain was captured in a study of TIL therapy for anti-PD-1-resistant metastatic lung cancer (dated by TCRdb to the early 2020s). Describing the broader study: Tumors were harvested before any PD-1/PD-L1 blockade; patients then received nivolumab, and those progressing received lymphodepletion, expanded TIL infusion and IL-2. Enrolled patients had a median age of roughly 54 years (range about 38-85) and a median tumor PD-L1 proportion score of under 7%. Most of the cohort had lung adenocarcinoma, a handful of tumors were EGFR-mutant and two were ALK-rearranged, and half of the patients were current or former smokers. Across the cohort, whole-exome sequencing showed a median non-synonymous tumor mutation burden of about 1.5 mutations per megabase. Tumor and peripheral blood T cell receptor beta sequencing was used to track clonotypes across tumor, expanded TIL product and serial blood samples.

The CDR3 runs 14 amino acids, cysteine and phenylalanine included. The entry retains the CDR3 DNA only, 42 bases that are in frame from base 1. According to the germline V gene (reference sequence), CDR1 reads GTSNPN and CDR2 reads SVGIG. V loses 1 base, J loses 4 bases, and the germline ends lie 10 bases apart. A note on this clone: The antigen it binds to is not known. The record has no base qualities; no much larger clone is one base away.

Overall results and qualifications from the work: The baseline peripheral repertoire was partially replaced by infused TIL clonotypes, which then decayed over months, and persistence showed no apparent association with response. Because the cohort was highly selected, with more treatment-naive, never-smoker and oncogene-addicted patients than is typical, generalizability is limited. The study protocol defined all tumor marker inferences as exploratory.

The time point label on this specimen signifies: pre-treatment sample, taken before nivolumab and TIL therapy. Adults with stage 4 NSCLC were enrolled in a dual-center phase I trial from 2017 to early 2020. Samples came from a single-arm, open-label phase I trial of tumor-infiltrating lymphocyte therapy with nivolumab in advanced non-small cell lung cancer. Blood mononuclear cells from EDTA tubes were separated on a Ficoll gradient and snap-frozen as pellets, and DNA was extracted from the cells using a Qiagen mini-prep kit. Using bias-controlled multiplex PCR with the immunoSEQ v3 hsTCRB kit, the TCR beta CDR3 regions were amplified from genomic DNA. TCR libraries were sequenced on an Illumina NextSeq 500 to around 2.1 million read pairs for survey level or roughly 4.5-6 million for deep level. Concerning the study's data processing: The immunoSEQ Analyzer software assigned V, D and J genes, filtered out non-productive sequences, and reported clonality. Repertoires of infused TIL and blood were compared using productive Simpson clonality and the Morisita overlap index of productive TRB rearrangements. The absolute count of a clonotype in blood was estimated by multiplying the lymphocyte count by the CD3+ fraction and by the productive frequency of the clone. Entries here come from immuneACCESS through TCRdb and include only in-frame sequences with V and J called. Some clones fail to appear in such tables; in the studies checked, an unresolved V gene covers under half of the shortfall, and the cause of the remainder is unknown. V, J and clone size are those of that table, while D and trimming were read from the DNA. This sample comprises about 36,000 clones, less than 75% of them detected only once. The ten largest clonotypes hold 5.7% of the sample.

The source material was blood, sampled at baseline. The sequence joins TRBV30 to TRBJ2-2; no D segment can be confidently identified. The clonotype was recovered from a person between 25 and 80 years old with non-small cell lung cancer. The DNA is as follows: TGTGCCTGGAGTGCCGTTGCCGTCACCGGGGAGCTGTTTTTT. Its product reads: CAWSAVAVTGELFF.